The rows below give T cell receptor beta chains drawn from one sample of a study of OX40 agonist ivuxolimab in advanced cancers. The method was immunoSEQ multiplex PCR; TCRdb's version includes in-frame clones alone and lacks a portion of them. The sample includes 55,000 to 70,000 clones, 84% of them seen just once. The sample here was CD4+ or CD8+ T cells sorted from blood, taken in a trial of the OX40 agonist ivuxolimab. The receptors shown here come from an adult with an advanced solid tumor such as melanoma, head and neck, liver or kidney cancer. CDR3s include the opening cysteine and the closing phenylalanine or tryptophan. Fields, in order: clone size, V gene, J gene, CDR3 length, D gene, CDR3 protein, CDR3 DNA. The D gene is left open where the match is weak. Expanded clones are given a class, and other clones once, few, many or no size at all.

NA,TRBV7-2,TRBJ1-2,14,NA,CASSLDSVSYGYTF,TGTGCCAGCAGCTTAGATTCAGTATCCTATGGCTACACCTTC
NA,TRBV27,TRBJ2-6,16,TRBD1,CASSLDGQQGVNVLTF,TGTGCCAGCAGTTTGGACGGACAGCAGGGGGTCAACGTCCTGACTTTC
NA,TRBV7-9,TRBJ1-1,16,NA,CASSSFTGSTNTEAFF,TGTGCCAGCAGCTCCTTCACCGGTTCAACGAACACTGAAGCTTTCTTT
NA,TRBV7-8,TRBJ1-1,13,NA,CASSFGKNTEAFF,TGTGCCAGCAGCTTCGGGAAGAACACTGAAGCTTTCTTT
NA,TRBV6-1,TRBJ1-3,16,NA,CASSEGRPNSGNTIYF,TGTGCCAGCAGTGAGGGACGCCCGAACTCTGGAAACACCATATATTTT
NA,TRBV7-3,TRBJ2-6,17,TRBD1,CASSPSTGAAGANVLTF,TGTGCCAGCAGCCCATCGACAGGGGCGGCCGGGGCCAACGTCCTGACTTTC
once,TRBV2,TRBJ2-1,14,NA,CASHRDNSYNEQFF,TGTGCCTCTCACCGGGACAATTCCTACAATGAGCAGTTCTTC
NA,TRBV5-1,TRBJ2-7,14,TRBD2,CASSLTAGVHEQYF,TGCGCCAGCAGCTTAACAGCGGGGGTCCACGAGCAGTACTTC
NA,TRBV5-1,TRBJ2-3,14,NA,CASSTGNTGDTQYF,TGCGCCAGCAGCACCGGGAATACAGGAGATACGCAGTATTTT
NA,TRBV27,TRBJ2-7,16,TRBD1,CASSLGRGQRSYEQYF,TGTGCCAGCAGTTTGGGAAGGGGACAGCGTTCCTACGAGCAGTACTTC
NA,TRBV5-1,TRBJ1-1,15,NA,CASSLVGGPNTEAFF,TGCGCCAGCAGCTTGGTCGGGGGCCCAAACACTGAAGCTTTCTTT
NA,TRBV5-4,TRBJ2-7,13,TRBD1,CASSNRGRGEQYF,TGTGCCAGCAGTAACAGGGGGCGAGGCGAGCAGTACTTC
NA,TRBV10-3,TRBJ2-6,17,NA,CAISAYGGASGANVLTF,TGTGCCATCAGTGCGTATGGGGGCGCGTCTGGGGCCAACGTCCTGACTTTC
NA,TRBV19,TRBJ2-5,17,NA,CASSPRTVDYPQETQYF,TGTGCCAGTAGTCCCAGGACAGTTGATTATCCCCAAGAGACCCAGTACTTC
NA,TRBV6-4,TRBJ1-5,18,TRBD1,CASSDSIGQGARNQPQHF,TGTGCCAGCAGTGACTCTATCGGACAGGGGGCGCGGAATCAGCCCCAGCATTTT
once,TRBV19,TRBJ2-5,10,NA,CASRQETQYF,TGTGCCAGTAGGCAGGAGACCCAGTACTTC
NA,TRBV28,TRBJ2-5,14,NA,CASTPVTVVETQYF,TGTGCCAGCACCCCGGTGACAGTAGTAGAGACCCAGTACTTC
NA,TRBV23-1,TRBJ2-7,13,NA,CASSQSGGAEQYF,TGCGCCAGCAGTCAATCGGGGGGGGCCGAGCAGTACTTC
NA,TRBV6-6,TRBJ2-7,15,TRBD2,CASSSTSGSSYEQYF,TGTGCCAGCAGTTCGACTAGCGGTTCCTCCTACGAGCAGTACTTC
NA,TRBV5-1,TRBJ2-7,12,TRBD1,CASRDSTYEQYF,TGCGCCAGCCGGGACAGCACCTACGAGCAGTACTTC
medium-sized,TRBV19,TRBJ1-1,12,NA,CASSIFRQEAFF,TGTGCCAGTAGTATATTCCGCCAGGAAGCTTTCTTT
NA,TRBV5-1,TRBJ2-2,18,TRBD1,CASSPRQGRGANTGELFF,TGCGCCAGCAGCCCTCGACAGGGGAGAGGCGCGAACACCGGGGAGCTGTTTTTT
NA,TRBV5-1,TRBJ2-3,13,NA,CASSFGLQDTQYF,TGCGCCAGCAGCTTCGGACTCCAGGATACGCAGTATTTT
once,TRBV5-1,TRBJ1-1,17,NA,CASSFQGRRGGNTEAFF,TGCGCCAGCAGCTTCCAAGGTCGGAGGGGAGGGAACACTGAAGCTTTCTTT
few,TRBV7-2,TRBJ1-1,14,TRBD1,CASSLRTGNTEAFF,TGTGCCAGCAGCCTGAGGACAGGGAACACTGAAGCTTTCTTT
once,TRBV5-1,TRBJ2-7,15,TRBD1,CASAFGTGATYEQYF,TGCGCCAGCGCCTTCGGGACAGGGGCCACCTACGAGCAGTACTTC
NA,TRBV7-3,TRBJ1-6,16,TRBD1,CASSRQDRGLNSPLHF,TGTGCCAGCAGCCGACAAGACAGGGGTTTGAATTCACCCCTCCACTTT
once,TRBV7-3,TRBJ1-6,13,NA,CASSQSPNSPLHF,TGTGCCAGCAGCCAATCCCCTAATTCACCCCTCCACTTT
NA,TRBV7-8,TRBJ1-6,13,NA,CASSWPGNSPLHF,TGTGCCAGCAGCTGGCCGGGTAATTCACCCCTCCACTTT
once,TRBV5-4,TRBJ2-3,17,NA,CASSPTLSRLAPDTQYF,TGTGCCAGCAGCCCAACTCTGTCGCGGCTAGCCCCAGATACGCAGTATTTT
NA,TRBV5-4,TRBJ1-3,14,NA,CASSFAGNPNTIYF,TGTGCCAGCAGCTTCGCAGGGAATCCAAACACCATATATTTT
NA,TRBV29-1,TRBJ1-2,15,NA,CSVEDRREAIYGYTF,TGCAGCGTTGAAGATCGCAGGGAAGCTATCTATGGCTACACCTTC
NA,TRBV2,TRBJ2-7,15,NA,CALGRTLGPTYEQYF,TGTGCCCTCGGACGGACCCTAGGGCCTACCTACGAGCAGTACTTC
NA,TRBV6-5,TRBJ1-5,15,NA,CASSYTRGSGQPQHF,TGTGCCAGCAGTTACACCAGGGGATCGGGTCAGCCCCAGCATTTT
NA,TRBV6-1,TRBJ2-3,16,TRBD2,CASSVRSGGAPDTQYF,TGTGCCAGCAGTGTTCGTAGCGGGGGGGCTCCAGATACGCAGTATTTT
NA,TRBV15,TRBJ2-7,16,NA,CATSRPWATLPYEQYF,TGTGCCACCAGCAGACCCTGGGCTACCCTGCCCTACGAGCAGTACTTC
few,TRBV29-1,TRBJ2-1,13,TRBD1,CSVWDRGLNEQFF,TGCAGCGTTTGGGACAGGGGGCTGAATGAGCAGTTCTTC
few,TRBV14,TRBJ1-5,13,NA,CASSQGLGQPQHF,TGTGCCAGCAGCCAAGGGTTGGGACAGCCCCAGCATTTT
NA,TRBV6-1,TRBJ1-5,14,NA,CASSVGFDNQPQHF,TGTGCCAGCAGTGTGGGATTTGACAATCAGCCCCAGCATTTT
once,TRBV27,TRBJ2-1,15,TRBD2,CASSFLSSGGDEQFF,TGTGCCAGCAGTTTCTTATCTAGCGGGGGGGATGAGCAGTTCTTC
NA,TRBV6-5,TRBJ2-2,14,NA,CASSPPTGTGELFF,TGTGCCAGCAGTCCTCCAACAGGAACCGGGGAGCTGTTTTTT
NA,TRBV4-2,TRBJ2-7,13,NA,CASRGTDAYEQYF,TGTGCCAGCAGGGGGACCGATGCCTACGAGCAGTACTTC
NA,TRBV5-5,TRBJ1-1,15,NA,CASSAGAFTGTEAFF,TGTGCCAGCAGCGCAGGGGCCTTCACGGGAACTGAAGCTTTCTTT
NA,TRBV10-3,TRBJ2-5,16,NA,CAISRRDTSGQETQYF,TGTGCCATCAGTAGGCGGGACACATCCGGCCAAGAGACCCAGTACTTC
NA,TRBV27,TRBJ2-2,16,NA,CASSLVGGQHTGELFF,TGTGCCAGCAGTTTAGTGGGGGGGCAGCACACCGGGGAGCTGTTTTTT